These 18 T cell receptor beta chains were sequenced from one sample in a study of T cell repertoires in cytomegalovirus infection. TCRdb reanalysed the reads using MiXCR and keeps one entry per CDR3 protein. This repertoire shows approximately 600,000 distinct CDR3 sequences, almost 40% found once; its top ten account for around 48%. No antigen is known for these receptors. The sample was cultured PBMCs, taken from culture after CMV antigen stimulation. Every receptor here comes from a human donor in good health (CMV status not recorded). Some clones in this sample may be carry-over from other donors' samples.

This clonotype was observed once. This rearrangement joins TRBV30 to TRBJ2-1, with 7 bases matching TRBD2. The ends lost 3 bases at V and 10 bases at J; junction bases unmatched: 6. The CDR3 totals 12 residues. Looked up from germline, CDR1 is GTSNPN and CDR2 is SVGIG (reference sequence). CDR3 bases: TGTGCCTGGAGGACTAGCTCCATGGAGCAGTTCTTC. Translating gives CAWRTSSMEQFF. Complete variable domain (other parts from reference TRBV30 and TRBJ2-1): SQTIHQWPATLVQPVGSPLSLECTVEGTSNPNLYWYRQAAGRGLQLLFYSVGIGQISSEVPQNLSASRPQDRQFILSSKKLLLSDSGFYLCAWRTSSMEQFFGPGTRLTVL.

CDR3 in DNA: TGTGCCAGCAGCTTAGGGTCAGTAGGGCCCTACGAGCAGTACTTC. It codes for CASSLGSVGPYEQYF. The gene calls are TRBV7-2 and TRBJ2-7; D is unclear. V was cut by 1 base and J by 2 bases, with 12 bases left in between. The CDR3 covers 15 residues. The germline CDR1 and CDR2 sequences are SGHTA and FQGNSA.

The table lists this clonotype with a few counts. This chain connects TRBV7-2 to TRBJ2-2, with a possible D match to TRBD1 (6 bases). Germline V gene lookup returns CDR1 SGHTA and CDR2 FQGNSA. This CDR3 spans 15 amino acids. Trimming shortened V by 8 bases and J by 0 bases, and 13 bases separated the two germline ends. CDR3 amino acids: CASRKGHTNTGELFF. The CDR3 region has the DNA TGTGCCAGCCGAAAGGGACACACGAACACCGGGGAGCTGTTTTTT.

The V and J genes are TRBV2 and TRBJ2-7; D may correspond to TRBD1 or TRBD2 (5 bases each). The V gene lost 6 bases and the J gene lost 3 bases, with 21 bases spanning the gap. This CDR3 contains 16 residues. CDR1 is SNHLY, CDR2 FYNNEI, per germline. The CDR3 region is CASSATSWDGNYEQYF. The CDR3 region has the DNA TGTGCCAGCAGCGCTACTTCTTGGGACGGCAACTACGAGCAGTACTTC.

The chain uses TRBV14 and TRBJ1-4; D gene uncertain. CDR1 is SGHDN and CDR2 is FVKESK in the germline V gene. The CDR3 loop spans 15 amino acids. The V gene lost 0 bases and the J gene lost 8 bases, with 13 bases spanning the gap. DNA for the CDR3: TGTGCCAGCAGCCAAGAAGGCCCGTTTTTCGAAAAACTGTTTTTT. This sequence encodes CASSQEGPFFEKLFF. Combining the CDR3 with reference TRBV14 and TRBJ1-4 gives the whole variable domain EAGVTQFPSHSVIEKGQTVTLRCDPISGHDNLYWYRRVMGKEIKFLLHFVKESKQDESGMPNNRFLAERTGGTYSTLKVQPAELEDSGVYFCASSQEGPFFEKLFFGSGTQLSVL.

The CDR3 region has the DNA TGCGCCAGCAGCCAAGCGGGAGGGCCGGTGGTTGGGGCCAACGTCCTGACTTTC. Amino acids: CASSQAGGPVVGANVLTF. This chain connects TRBV4-3 to TRBJ2-6; TRBD2 matches 8 bases. The CDR3 loop spans 18 amino acids. Trimming removed 1 base from V and 3 bases from J; junction bases left unmatched: 8. Germline V lookup: CDR1 LGHNA, CDR2 YSLEER.

The chain links TRBV19 to TRBJ1-5; the D gene is possibly TRBD1 (5 bases). Germline V CDR1 and CDR2: LNHDA, SQIVND (reference sequence). The CDR3 sequence is 17 residues long. With 5 bases removed from V and 0 bases from J, the gap between germline ends came to 17 bases. The CDR3 DNA sequence: TGTGCCAGTAGTCCGTTCGGGGGGGAGTATAGCAATCAGCCCCAGCATTTT. Protein sequence: CASSPFGGEYSNQPQHF. The full variable domain, completed using reference TRBV19 and TRBJ1-5, is DGGITQSPKYLFRKEGQNVTLSCEQNLNHDAMYWYRQDPGQGLRLIYYSQIVNDFQKGDIAEGYSVSREKKESFPLTVTSAQKNPTAFYLCASSPFGGEYSNQPQHFGDGTRLSIL.

With regard to this clonotype: Since a much larger clone is just one base distant, this may be a read error. The chain carries TRBV7-2 and TRBJ2-3, with D possibly being TRBD1 (5 bases). There are 16 residues in the CDR3. In germline, CDR1 is SGHTA, CDR2 FQGNSA. CDR3 sequence: CASSLLDGLTTGTQYF. The CDR3 coding sequence is TGTGCCAGCAGCTTATTGGATGGGCTCACCACAGGTACGCAGTATTTT. The variable domain in full, with the rest retrieved from reference TRBV7-2 and TRBJ2-3, is GAGVSQSPSNKVTEKGKDVELRCDPISGHTALYWYRQSLGQGLEFLIYFQGNSAPDKSGLPSDRFSAERTGGSVSTLTIQRTQQEDSAVYLCASSLLDGLTTGTQYFGPGTRLTVL.

This rearrangement joins TRBV29-1 to TRBJ1-1; maybe TRBD1 (5 bases). The CDR3 sequence is 14 residues long. Germline CDR1 SQVTM, CDR2 ANQGSEA. Trimming cost V 3 bases and J 4 bases, with 15 bases left between them. The CDR3 reads CSVEARGEVTEAFF. In DNA form, the CDR3 reads TGCAGCGTTGAGGCACGGGGGGAGGTCACTGAAGCTTTCTTT.

The chain combines TRBV5-4 with TRBJ2-2, with a possible D match to TRBD2 (7 bases). CDR1 and CDR2 from the germline V gene are SGHNT and YYREEE (reference sequence). This CDR3 is 16 amino acids long. Trimming removed 4 bases from V and 6 bases from J, with 19 bases in between. The CDR3 nucleotides read TGTGCCAGCAGCACCTCGGGGGGCCGTGGGGCCGGGGAGCTGTTTTTT. This translates into CASSTSGGRGAGELFF.

The J gene is TRBJ2-2, the V gene TRBV7-9, with 7 positions matching TRBD2. V trimming: 6 bases; J trimming: 2 bases; junction bases outside the gene matches: 21. The CDR3 contains 20 residues. Germline-derived CDR1 and CDR2 are SEHNR and FQNEAQ (reference sequence). In DNA, the CDR3 is TGTGCCAGCAGATCTTCGGGAACCGGAAGCGGGAAAAGTAACACCGGGGAGCTGTTTTTT. It codes for CASRSSGTGSGKSNTGELFF.

The V gene is TRBV4-1, the J gene TRBJ2-3, with 7 bases fitting TRBD1. The length of the CDR3 is 17 residues. The junction had 13 bases not matched to a gene; V was cut back by 6 bases and J by 1 base. Germline V gene data show CDR1 as MGHRA and CDR2 as YSYEKL. DNA for the CDR3: TGCGCCAGCAGTCGAGGCTCCGGGACAGAGCGCACAGATACGCAGTATTTT. Its protein is CASSRGSGTERTDTQYF.

This clonotype came up many times. The V and J genes are TRBV7-8 and TRBJ1-1; TRBD1 matches 7 bases. CDR1 and CDR2 (germline): SGHVS, FQNEAQ. There are 14 residues in the CDR3. The J segment lost 5 bases and the V segment lost 1 base, leaving 4 bases of the junction unmatched. The CDR3 loop reads CASSLEQGRTEAFF. The CDR3 nucleotides read TGTGCCAGCAGCTTAGAACAGGGGAGGACTGAAGCTTTCTTT. Full variable domain (missing parts from reference TRBV7-8 and TRBJ1-1): GAGVSQSPRYKVAKRGQDVALRCDPISGHVSLFWYQQALGQGPEFLTYFQNEAQLDKSGLPSDRFFAERPEGSVSTLKIQRTQQEDSAVYLCASSLEQGRTEAFFGQGTRLTVV.

J is TRBJ2-1 and V is TRBV27; no clear D gene. The CDR3 is 13 amino acids. CDR1 and CDR2 (germline): MNHEY, SMNVEV (reference sequence). V was clipped by 2 bases and J by 8 bases, with 10 bases between them. The CDR3 DNA reads as TGTGCCAGCAGTTTAAACCCTTGGGATGAGCAGTTCTTC. The encoded protein is CASSLNPWDEQFF.

The rearrangement joins TRBV19 to TRBJ1-4, with D possibly matching TRBD1 (6 bases). Trimming cost V 7 bases and J 0 bases, with 24 bases left between them. This CDR3 comprises 19 residues. Per germline, CDR1 LNHDA and CDR2 SQIVND (reference sequence). The CDR3 bases are TGTGCCAGTATCCAACAGGGACCTCTGGCGGATGCAACTAATGAAAAACTGTTTTTT. It yields the protein CASIQQGPLADATNEKLFF. Variable domain in full (rest from reference TRBV19 and TRBJ1-4): DGGITQSPKYLFRKEGQNVTLSCEQNLNHDAMYWYRQDPGQGLRLIYYSQIVNDFQKGDIAEGYSVSREKKESFPLTVTSAQKNPTAFYLCASIQQGPLADATNEKLFFGSGTQLSVL.

The J gene is TRBJ2-4, the V gene TRBV7-9; TRBD1 is a possible D gene (6 bases). V dropped 5 bases and J dropped 8 bases, with 10 bases sitting between them. The CDR3 length is 12 residues. Per germline, CDR1 SEHNR and CDR2 FQNEAQ (reference sequence). The CDR3 loop reads CASSPEGDIQYF. The CDR3 DNA reads TGTGCCAGCAGCCCCGAGGGGGACATTCAGTACTTC.

This rearrangement joins TRBV6-1 to TRBJ2-7, with D tentatively TRBD2 (5 bases). Trimming removed 6 bases at V and 4 bases at J, with 13 bases between. The CDR3 covers 13 residues. Germline V gives CDR1 MNHNS, CDR2 SASEGT. The CDR3 loop reads CASRLGGGYEQYF. The CDR3 nucleotides are TGTGCCAGCAGACTCGGAGGCGGTTACGAGCAGTACTTC.

This clonotype was picked up a small number of times. The chain is built from TRBV11-2 and TRBJ2-5, with TRBD2 as a possible D gene (5 bases). This CDR3 has 14 residues. Trimming took off 7 bases at V and 5 bases at J, with 17 bases between the two ends. Germline V CDR1 and CDR2: SGHAT, FQNNGV. The CDR3 here is CASTRAGRRETQYF. The CDR3, as DNA: TGTGCCAGCACCCGGGCGGGTCGGCGGGAGACCCAGTACTTC.